This T cell receptor beta chain was profiled in a study of T cells in Graves' hyperthyroidism and ophthalmopathy. Overall study results and limits: A 13 V-J signature model discriminated ophthalmopathy versus stable hyperthyroidism.

Using RNA transcripts as the source, TCR beta CDR3 regions were amplified. An initial round of RT-PCR targeting the TCR CDR3 relied on the HTBI primer set. TCRdb fed the multiplex PCR reads into MiXCR, producing one record per CDR3 protein. Of some 460,000 distinct CDR3 sequences in the sample, 15% to 19% are singletons; the top ten hold roughly 7.7%. This clonotype was detected many times. What it binds is not known. Trimming removed 5 bases from V and 9 bases from J; junction bases left unmatched: 8. The CDR3 length is 15 residues. CDR1 SGHAT and CDR2 FQDESV come from the germline V gene (reference sequence).

The V gene is TRBV11-1, the J gene TRBJ2-1, with 12 nucleotides matching TRBD2. The sequenced material came from blood. This TCR was sampled from a woman aged 18-29 years with Graves' hyperthyroidism. The CDR3 bases are TGTGCCAGCAGCCCGACGACTAGCGGGAGCGGTGAGCAGTTCTTC. This translates into CASSPTTSGSGEQFF.